A single sample gave rise to the 22 T cell receptor beta chains below, sequenced in a study of cytomegalovirus exposure and HLA in healthy donors. 60 Vbeta and 13 Jbeta primers were used in PCR. The protocol was immunoSEQ multiplex PCR, while the TCRdb copy is restricted to in-frame clones and leaves out a portion. The sample lists fewer than 150,000 clones, about 86% occurring once. Specimen: PBMCs. The receptors come from a man aged 35 to 55 in good health and CMV-seropositive.

The chain links TRBV7-9 to TRBJ2-3; D gene uncertain. Trimming left V 5 bases short and J 3 bases short, with 6 bases between. The length of the CDR3 is 12 residues. Germline V gene sequence: CDR1 SEHNR, CDR2 FQNEAQ (reference sequence). CDR3 sequence reads: CASSPVTDTQYF. CDR3 DNA sequence: TGTGCCAGCAGCCCAGTGACAGATACGCAGTATTTT.

The CDR3 DNA reads as TGCGCCAGCAGCTTAGCGGGGCTGGAAGAGACCCAGTACTTC. It codes for CASSLAGLEETQYF. V usage is TRBV5-1 and J usage is TRBJ2-5; 7 nucleotides line up with TRBD2. Trimming cost V 2 bases and J 3 bases; bases outside gene matches: 4. The CDR3 extends over 14 amino acids. CDR1 and CDR2 from the germline V gene are SGHRS and YFSETQ.

Written as DNA, the CDR3 is TGCGCCAGCAGCTTGGCTAGGGGTAGCACTGAAGCTTTCTTT. This codes for CASSLARGSTEAFF. The chain recombines TRBV5-1 with TRBJ1-1; weak D call: TRBD1 (5 bases). The V end lost 0 bases, the J end lost 4 bases, and 10 bases lay between the germline ends. The CDR3 sequence is 14 residues long. Germline CDR1 SGHRS, CDR2 YFSETQ.

The genes are TRBV27 and TRBJ2-2; a weak D match, TRBD1 (6 bases). CDR1 and CDR2 from the germline V gene are MNHEY and SMNVEV (reference sequence). V lost 5 bases and J lost 3, with 19 bases in between. There are 17 residues in the CDR3. The CDR3, as DNA: TGTGCCAGCAGTCCCTTTCGGACAGTTTCCGACACCGGGGAGCTGTTTTTT. Its translation: CASSPFRTVSDTGELFF.

The V and J genes are TRBV6-5 and TRBJ1-5; tentatively, D is TRBD1 (6 bases). Germline CDR1 MNHEY, CDR2 SVGAGI. CDR3 length: 14 amino acids. V was pared by 7 bases and J by 3 bases, with 13 bases between. Here the CDR3 reads CASTKGGYNQPQHF. In DNA form, the CDR3 reads TGTGCCAGCACTAAGGGGGGGTACAATCAGCCCCAGCATTTT.

As DNA, the CDR3 is TGTGCCAGTGCCGCCCGGGGACAATCCCTTACAGATACGCAGTATTTT. This encodes CASAARGQSLTDTQYF. J is TRBJ2-3 and V is TRBV19; D is perhaps TRBD1 (6 bases). The germline CDR1 and CDR2 sequences are LNHDA and SQIVND (reference sequence). V dropped 8 bases and J dropped 3 bases, with 21 bases sitting between them. The CDR3 contains 16 residues.

The rearrangement uses TRBV6-5 and TRBJ2-2, with a tentative D call TRBD1 (5 bases). This CDR3 region has 15 residues. Looked up from germline, CDR1 is MNHEY and CDR2 is SVGAGI. The V and J ends lost 0 bases and 10 bases respectively, with 15 bases between them. CDR3 DNA sequence: TGTGCCAGCAGTTACTCGATGGGGCAGCAAGCGGAGCTGTTTTTT. This translates into CASSYSMGQQAELFF.

V and J are TRBV14 and TRBJ2-3, with D possibly TRBD2 on 5 matching bases. Germline V gene sequence: CDR1 SGHDN, CDR2 FVKESK. CDR3 length: 17 amino acids. V lost 4 bases to trimming and J lost 3 bases, with 20 bases between them. CDR3 coding DNA: TGTGCCAGCAGCCTCGCCGCGGGCCGGGGTTTTACAGATACGCAGTATTTT. It codes for CASSLAAGRGFTDTQYF.

This clone was picked up a small number of times. The V and J genes are TRBV9 and TRBJ1-2, with no clear D. V was pared by 4 bases and J by 4 bases, with 11 bases between. The CDR3 consists of 13 residues. The germline V gene encodes CDR1 SGDLS and CDR2 YYNGEE. CDR3 in DNA: TGTGCCAGCAGCAAGACCCGGGGCTATGGCTACACCTTC. It is translated as CASSKTRGYGYTF.

This chain connects TRBV6-1 to TRBJ1-2; 10 bases match TRBD1. The CDR3 is made up of 14 amino acids. Trimming at V came to 6 bases and at J to 4 bases, leaving 5 bases not matched to a gene. Germline CDR1 is MNHNS and CDR2 is SASEGT. The DNA of the CDR3 is TGTGCCAGCAGGAGACAGGGGGCAATCTATGGCTACACCTTC. It codes for CASRRQGAIYGYTF.

The rearrangement uses TRBV6-1 and TRBJ1-1; 7 bases match TRBD1. V lost 6 bases to trimming and J lost 7 bases; unmatched junction nucleotides: 2. In germline, CDR1 is MNHNS, CDR2 SASEGT. This CDR3 spans 11 amino acids. The CDR3 DNA sequence: TGTGCCAGCAGACAGGGGAATGAAGCTTTCTTT. This translates into CASRQGNEAFF.

This clone came up many times. The DNA for the CDR3 is TGTGCCAGCAGCGTAGAACAGGGGACTAACTATGGCTACACCTTC. It codes for CASSVEQGTNYGYTF. The rearrangement links TRBV9 to TRBJ1-2, with 7 bases lining up with TRBD1. J lost 0 bases, V lost 0 bases, and 2 bases had no gene match. This CDR3 spans 15 amino acids. The germline gives CDR1 SGDLS, CDR2 YYNGEE.

A few counts support this clone. This chain uses TRBV6-5 with TRBJ2-1; 7 nucleotides match TRBD2. CDR1 is MNHEY and CDR2 is SVGAGI in the germline V gene. The trim removed 2 bases at V and 5 bases at J, leaving 3 bases unmatched. CDR3 length: 14 amino acids. The DNA for the CDR3 is TGTGCCAGCAGTTACCTGCGGGGGAACAATGAGCAGTTCTTC. Its protein is CASSYLRGNNEQFF.

The gene calls are TRBV30 and TRBJ2-7, with TRBD1 matching 9 bases. V lost 0 bases, J lost 6 bases, and 3 bases stayed unmatched. CDR3 length equals 13 residues. Germline loops: CDR1 GTSNPN, CDR2 SVGIG (reference sequence). The CDR3 protein is CAWSVRQGGEQYF. The CDR3 DNA is TGTGCCTGGAGTGTCCGACAGGGGGGCGAGCAGTACTTC. The full variable domain, in which reference TRBV30 and TRBJ2-7 provide the parts outside the CDR3, is SQTIHQWPATLVQPVGSPLSLECTVEGTSNPNLYWYRQAAGRGLQLLFYSVGIGQISSEVPQNLSASRPQDRQFILSSKKLLLSDSGFYLCAWSVRQGGEQYFGPGTRLTVT.

The chain uses TRBV2 and TRBJ2-5; D call uncertain. The J call may be faulty, since TRBJ2-7 better matches the DNA end. The length of the CDR3 is 13 residues. CDR1 is SNHLY and CDR2 is FYNNEI in the germline V gene. The CDR3 protein is CASSGELESEQYF. Here the CDR3 DNA reads TGTGCCAGCAGTGGAGAGCTTGAGAGCGAGCAGTACTTC.

CDR3 coding DNA: TGTGCCAGCTCACCGCTAATGAACACTGAAGCTTTCTTT. This translates into CASSPLMNTEAFF. The gene calls are TRBV18 and TRBJ1-1, with D hard to call. CDR1 and CDR2 from the germline V gene are KGHSH and LQKENI. The CDR3 length is 13 residues. V was cut by 3 bases and J by 0 bases, with 5 bases left in between.

V and J are TRBV5-4 and TRBJ2-7; TRBD1 might be the D (5 bases). V lost 6 bases and J lost 0, with 10 bases in between. CDR3 length: 13 amino acids. Germline V gene lookup returns CDR1 SGHNT and CDR2 YYREEE (reference sequence). The CDR3, as DNA: TGTGCCAGCATCTCGGACAACTCCTACGAGCAGTACTTC. It is translated as CASISDNSYEQYF.

The V gene is TRBV30, the J gene TRBJ1-1, with TRBD1 matching 8 bases. Germline-derived CDR1 and CDR2 are GTSNPN and SVGIG (reference sequence). The CDR3 runs to 12 residues. After removal of 8 bases from V and 4 bases from J, the junction contained 6 bases not matched to a gene. As DNA, the CDR3 is TGTGCCAGGGACAGGCCGGGCACTGAAGCTTTCTTT. Its translation: CARDRPGTEAFF.

V usage is TRBV5-1 and J usage is TRBJ2-2, with TRBD1 matching over 9 bases. The germline V gene has CDR1 SGHRS and CDR2 YFSETQ. The CDR3 is 14 amino acids. V shed 3 bases, J shed 5 bases, and the junction held 2 bases outside the gene matches. The CDR3 reads CASSWGTGTGELFF. CDR3 nucleotides: TGCGCCAGCAGCTGGGGGACAGGGACCGGGGAGCTGTTTTTT.

The DNA for the CDR3 is TGTGCCAGCGACTTGAACAGGGACATCTACGAGCAGTACTTC. Residues: CASDLNRDIYEQYF. This chain joins TRBV28 and TRBJ2-7, with D tentatively TRBD1 (6 bases). CDR1 and CDR2 (germline): MDHEN, SYDVKM. Trimming pared 8 bases from V and 3 bases from J, leaving 17 bases between. CDR3 length equals 14 residues.

The rearrangement joins TRBV27 to TRBJ2-7; 8 bases agree with TRBD2. V trimming: 6 bases; J trimming: 3 bases; junction bases outside the gene matches: 4. CDR1 and CDR2 (germline): MNHEY, SMNVEV (reference sequence). The CDR3 sequence is 13 residues long. This CDR3 reads CASRGLGGYEQYF. In nucleotides, the CDR3 is TGTGCCAGCAGGGGACTAGGCGGCTACGAGCAGTACTTC.

The chain links TRBV7-2 to TRBJ2-5; TRBD1 aligns across 11 bases. CDR1 and CDR2 from the germline V gene are SGHTA and FQGNSA. After removal of 5 bases from V and 6 bases from J, the junction contained 11 bases not matched to a gene. The CDR3 spans 16 residues. CDR3 coding DNA: TGTGCCAGCAGCCCATCCGGGACAGGGGGTTGGAAGACCCAGTACTTC. It is translated as CASSPSGTGGWKTQYF.